The clone carrying this TCR beta chain was observed once. These data are taken from a study of T-cell reconstitution after alpha-beta-depleted transplantation in children. Library preparation (for TCRbeta) was performed with unique molecular identifiers. A single record per CDR3 protein comes from TCRdb applying MiXCR to the PCR reads. This table has about 190,000 distinct CDR3 sequences, about 6.3% appearing once. The CDR3 loop spans 15 amino acids. Between the trimmed V and J ends, which lost 6 bases and 6 bases, there was a span of 18 bases. Germline-derived CDR1 and CDR2 are MGHRA and YSYEKL. V usage is TRBV4-1 and J usage is TRBJ1-5; perhaps TRBD1 as D (5 bases). The material was PBMCs from the stem cell graft donor, obtained from the stem cell graft. The source is a human donor who donated a stem cell graft to a child with Wiskott-Aldrich syndrome. The CDR3 region has the DNA TGCGCCAGCAGTCCACCGGAGCTAGGGACTCAGCCCCAGCATTTT. Its protein product is CASSPPELGTQPQHF.